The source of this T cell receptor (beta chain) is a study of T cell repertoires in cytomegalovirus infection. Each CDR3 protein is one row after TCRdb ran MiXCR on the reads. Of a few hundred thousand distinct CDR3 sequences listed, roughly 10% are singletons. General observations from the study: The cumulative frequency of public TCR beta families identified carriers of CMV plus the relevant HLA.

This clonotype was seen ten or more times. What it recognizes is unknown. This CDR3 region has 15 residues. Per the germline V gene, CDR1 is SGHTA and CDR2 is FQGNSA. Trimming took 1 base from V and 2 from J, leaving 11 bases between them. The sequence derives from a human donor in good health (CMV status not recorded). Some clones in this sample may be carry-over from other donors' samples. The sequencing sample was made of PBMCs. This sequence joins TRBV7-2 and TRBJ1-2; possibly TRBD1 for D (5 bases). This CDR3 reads CASSLVKAGNYGYTF. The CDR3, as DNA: TGTGCCAGCAGCTTAGTTAAGGCAGGGAACTATGGCTACACCTTC.